A selection of T cell receptor beta chains follows, all from one sample in a study of blood T cell repertoires in COVID-19. Using immunoSEQ multiplex PCR, the repertoire was profiled, and TCRdb retains in-frame clones only, with some absent. The sample has about 330,000 clones, about 87% seen once. The source material was PBMCs or T cells enriched from blood (not recorded which). Receptors were obtained from a young woman who had recovered from COVID-19. CDR3s include the opening cysteine and the closing phenylalanine or tryptophan. Each record gives: CDR3 length, D gene, V gene, J gene, clone size, CDR3 DNA, CDR3 protein. The D gene is left open where the match is weak. Some rows have no size entry. The others give once, few or many, or a class for an expanded clone.

15,TRBD2,TRBV27,TRBJ2-1,NA,TGTGCCAGCACCTTTAGCGGGGCCACCTACAATGAGCAGTTCTTC,CASTFSGATYNEQFF
17,TRBD1,TRBV19,TRBJ2-2,NA,TGTGCCAGTAGTATTATTTTCGGGACAGGGAACACCGGGGAGCTGTTTTTT,CASSIIFGTGNTGELFF
14,TRBD1,TRBV27,TRBJ1-2,NA,TGTGCCAGCAGGTTATCCGGGACAGGATATGGCTACACCTTC,CASRLSGTGYGYTF
16,TRBD1,TRBV29-1,TRBJ1-2,NA,TGCAGCGTTGAAGATCTTAGGGGAAGGACAGGGTGGGGCTACACCTTC,CSVEDLRGRTGWGYTF
13,TRBD2,TRBV5-4,TRBJ2-3,NA,TGTGCCAGCAGCTTACTAGCGACAGATACGCAGTATTTT,CASSLLATDTQYF
14,NA,TRBV5-6,TRBJ2-5,NA,TGTGCCAGCAGCTTGGGGGTAGCGGAAGAGACCCAGTACTTC,CASSLGVAEETQYF
16,NA,TRBV9,TRBJ1-1,NA,TGTGCCAGCAGCGCCCAGGGAGCAGGGGTCATCACTGAAGCTTTCTTT,CASSAQGAGVITEAFF
13,NA,TRBV5-1,TRBJ2-7,NA,TGCGCCAGCAGCTTGAGCCCGAGCTACGAGCAGTACTTC,CASSLSPSYEQYF
13,TRBD1,TRBV2,TRBJ1-2,NA,TGTGCCAGCAAGCCGGACAGGAACTATGGCTACACCTTC,CASKPDRNYGYTF
16,TRBD2,TRBV6-6,TRBJ2-5,NA,TGTGCCAGCAGTTTTTTGGCGGGGGGCCTCCAAGAGACCCAGTACTTC,CASSFLAGGLQETQYF
16,TRBD1,TRBV2,TRBJ1-1,NA,TGTGCCAGCACCTCCGGGACAGGGGGAATGAACACTGAAGCTTTCTTT,CASTSGTGGMNTEAFF
16,TRBD2,TRBV11-1,TRBJ2-3,NA,TGTGCCAGCAGCCGTCTAGCGGGGGGGAACACAGATACGCAGTATTTT,CASSRLAGGNTDTQYF
18,NA,TRBV11-2,TRBJ1-6,once,TGTGCCAGCAGCTTAGGTAGGGGGGGGCGCTCCTATAATTCACCCCTCCACTTT,CASSLGRGGRSYNSPLHF
15,NA,TRBV11-2,TRBJ1-1,NA,TGTGCCAGCAGCTTTGTGTGGGCATCCAACACTGAAGCTTTCTTT,CASSFVWASNTEAFF
15,NA,TRBV7-9,TRBJ2-5,NA,TGTGCCAGCAGCTTTTGGGGAGAGTACCAAGAGACCCAGTACTTC,CASSFWGEYQETQYF